A selection of T cell receptor beta chains follows, all from one sample in a study of blood T cells in healthy people across ages. In TCRdb, the 5' RACE reads were re-called with MiXCR into one record per CDR3 protein. Found here are some 900,000 distinct CDR3 sequences, around 48% of them singletons; the top ten hold 13%. The sequencing input was blood. The origin of the receptors is a man under 40 in good health. The CDR3 runs from the conserved cysteine through the conserved F or W. Fields, in order: J gene, D gene, clone size, V gene, CDR3 DNA, CDR3 protein. D genes are given only for firm matches. Not every row has a clone size; where given, it reads once, few, many or a size class.

>TRBJ2-3|-|once|TRBV30
TGTGCCTGGAGTGTGACCGGGGCGGCAACTAGCACAGATACGCAGTATTTT
CAWSVTGAATSTDTQYF
>TRBJ1-2|TRBD1|once|TRBV29-1
TGCAGCGCAACGAGCAGGGGGCCGGCTAACTATGGCTACACCTTC
CSATSRGPANYGYTF
>TRBJ1-1|-|-|TRBV29-1
TGCAGCGCCGGTCCGGAGGGGGGGACTGAAGCTTTCTTT
CSAGPEGGTEAFF
>TRBJ1-5|-|-|TRBV7-2
TGTGCCAGCAGCGTGGATAAAGATCAGCCCCAGCATTTT
CASSVDKDQPQHF
>TRBJ2-1|TRBD1|-|TRBV4-3
TGCGCCAGCAGCGCTAACTCCCGGACAGGGTTTGTCGATGAGCAGTTCTTC
CASSANSRTGFVDEQFF
>TRBJ2-4|TRBD2|few|TRBV27
TGTGCCAGCAGTACAACTAGCGGGGGCCCCAAAAACATTCAGTACTTC
CASSTTSGGPKNIQYF
>TRBJ2-6|-|few|TRBV15
TGTGCCACCAGCACCTACGGCAGGTCTGGGGCCAACGTCCTGACTTTC
CATSTYGRSGANVLTF
>TRBJ2-6|-|-|TRBV11-1
TGTGCCAGCAGCCCCGTGGTAGGGGCCAACGTCCTGACTTTC
CASSPVVGANVLTF
>TRBJ1-5|TRBD1|few|TRBV4-2
TGTGCCAGCAGCCAACCATTACAGGGGGTGGCTGGAAATCAGCCCCAGCATTTT
CASSQPLQGVAGNQPQHF
>TRBJ1-1|TRBD1|-|TRBV6-2/TRBV6-3
TGTGCCAGCACCGAGACAGGGGGTGAAGCTTTCTTT
CASTETGGEAFF
>TRBJ1-5|-|-|TRBV9
TGTGCCAGCAGCGTAGGATTCACGAGGAATCAGCCCCAGCATTTT
CASSVGFTRNQPQHF
>TRBJ1-6|-|-|TRBV12-3/TRBV12-4
TGTGCCAGCAGTTTCCGGGTAACTCGGAATTCACCCCTCCACTTT
CASSFRVTRNSPLHF
>TRBJ2-1|TRBD2|many|TRBV7-2
TGTGCCAGCAGCTTAGTAGGGCTAGCGGGGGGCCAGTTCGAGCAGTTCTTC
CASSLVGLAGGQFEQFF
>TRBJ2-7|TRBD1|-|TRBV7-8
TGTGCCAGCACTACACAGGGGCGGGTCTCCTACGAGCAGTACTTC
CASTTQGRVSYEQYF
>TRBJ2-6|-|few|TRBV6-6
TGTGCCAGCACCATTCCCCGACTGTCCTCTGGGGCCAACGTCCTGACTTTC
CASTIPRLSSGANVLTF
>TRBJ1-4|TRBD1|-|TRBV4-1
TGCGCCAGCAGCCAAGGGGACAGGGTACCTGAAAAACTGTTTTTT
CASSQGDRVPEKLFF
>TRBJ1-6|TRBD1|-|TRBV2
TGTGCCAGCAGTGGGATAGGGGACAGAAATTCACCCCTCCACTTT
CASSGIGDRNSPLHF
>TRBJ1-5|-|-|TRBV12-3/TRBV12-4
TGTGCCAGCAGTTTATACCGGAAAGGAAGCAATCAGCCCCAGCATTTT
CASSLYRKGSNQPQHF
>TRBJ2-3|-|-|TRBV29-1
TGCAGCGCGGACAGACTAGATACGCAGTATTTT
CSADRLDTQYF
>TRBJ1-2|-|few|TRBV20-1
TGCAGTGCTAGCGAAGGACGCGAACCTTATGGCTACACCTTC
CSASEGREPYGYTF
>TRBJ2-1|-|many|TRBV7-3
TGTGCCAGCAGCTTATATGGGGATCTCTACAATGAGCAGTTCTTC
CASSLYGDLYNEQFF
>TRBJ2-1|-|many|TRBV5-1
TGTGCCAGCAGCTTAGGGCCTGAGCAGTTCTTC
CASSLGPEQFF
>TRBJ2-5|TRBD1|-|TRBV15
TGTGCCACCAGCAGAGACAGGGGGTTCCAAGAGACCCAGTACTTC
CATSRDRGFQETQYF
>TRBJ2-1|-|-|TRBV7-9
TGTGCCAGCAGCTTAGAAGGCGGGGATTCCTACGAGCAGTTCTTC
CASSLEGGDSYEQFF
>TRBJ1-1|-|-|TRBV7-9
TGTGCCACCGAAAGGGGAAACACTGAAGCTTTCTTT
CATERGNTEAFF
>TRBJ2-2|TRBD2|few|TRBV7-3
TGTGCCTCCACTAGCGGGGGTAACACCGGGGAGCTGTTTTTT
CASTSGGNTGELFF
>TRBJ2-2|-|-|TRBV20-1
TGCAGTGCTAGAGAGGCGGATCGGACCGGGGAGCTGTTTTTT
CSAREADRTGELFF
>TRBJ1-5|-|-|TRBV5-1
TGCGCCAGCAGCTCGGCAGGGGATCAGCCCCAGCATTTT
CASSSAGDQPQHF
>TRBJ1-2|TRBD1|once|TRBV6-5
TGTGCCAGCAGTCCCCCGACAGGGTCTGGCTACACCTTC
CASSPPTGSGYTF
>TRBJ1-2|-|few|TRBV28
TGTGCCAGCGCGGGGGGTAACTATGGCTACACCTTC
CASAGGNYGYTF
>TRBJ2-1|TRBD1|many|TRBV6-6
TGTGCCAGCAGCAAGCCGGGACAGTGGGGGAATGAGCAGTTCTTC
CASSKPGQWGNEQFF
>TRBJ2-5|-|many|TRBV29-1
TGCAGCGTTGAACCAGCCACTGAGATCCAAGAGACCCAGTACTTC
CSVEPATEIQETQYF
>TRBJ2-1|TRBD1|-|TRBV27
TGTGCCAGCAGTGGACAGGGGTCCCACAATGAGCAGTTCTTC
CASSGQGSHNEQFF
>TRBJ2-5|-|few|TRBV6-1
TGTGCCAGCAAAGTTCACCGCCAAGAGACCCAGTACTTC
CASKVHRQETQYF
>TRBJ1-4|-|-|TRBV13
TGTGCCAGCAGGTCCGAGGCGAATGAAAAACTGTTTTTT
CASRSEANEKLFF
>TRBJ2-7|TRBD2|-|TRBV7-2
TGTGCCAGCAGATATATTCTAGCGGGGACAGCCTACGAGCAGTACTTC
CASRYILAGTAYEQYF
>TRBJ1-1|TRBD1|few|TRBV18
TGTGCCAGCTCACCTGGGACAGGGCCTAACACTGAAGCTTTCTTT
CASSPGTGPNTEAFF
>TRBJ2-3|-|-|TRBV28
TGTGCCAGCAGTTTTAGTGGGGTGTATAGCACAGATACGCAGTATTTT
CASSFSGVYSTDTQYF
>TRBJ2-5|-|-|TRBV18
TGTGCCAGCTCACCAGGGGACACCCTCCAAGAGACCCAGTACTTC
CASSPGDTLQETQYF
>TRBJ2-7|-|many|TRBV11-3
TGTGCCAGCAGCTTAGAAGGAAAAATTGATGGAGAGCAGTACTTC
CASSLEGKIDGEQYF
>TRBJ1-5|-|-|TRBV2
TGTGCCAGCAGTGAAGCGCTCTCGAGGCAGCCCCAGCATTTT
CASSEALSRQPQHF
>TRBJ2-3|TRBD2|few|TRBV4-1
TGCGCCAGCAGCCAGACTAGCGGACGCACAGATACGCAGTATTTT
CASSQTSGRTDTQYF
>TRBJ2-1|-|-|TRBV10-3
TGTGCCATCAGTCCGGACAGCGGGGTTCACAATGAGCAGTTCTTC
CAISPDSGVHNEQFF
>TRBJ2-1|-|-|TRBV30
TGTGCCTGGGACTCGGTAGACAATGAGCAGTTCTTC
CAWDSVDNEQFF
>TRBJ2-3|-|-|TRBV6-1
TGTGCCAGCAGGATGACTACCACAGATACGCAGTATTTT
CASRMTTTDTQYF
>TRBJ1-5|-|few|TRBV2
TGTGCCAGCAGTGGAGAAGGGGATAGCAATCAGCCCCAGCATTTT
CASSGEGDSNQPQHF
>TRBJ2-3|-|many|TRBV6-5
TGTGCCAGCAGTTACTCCAGGACTCGAGCTAGCACAGATACGCAGTATTTT
CASSYSRTRASTDTQYF
>TRBJ2-3|-|-|TRBV19
TGTGCCAGTAGTTCGGGACTCCAGACTAGCACAGATACGCAGTATTTT
CASSSGLQTSTDTQYF
>TRBJ1-1|TRBD1|-|TRBV7-9
TGTGCCAGCAGCTTAACAGGGGATTCCGCTGAAGCTTTCTTT
CASSLTGDSAEAFF
>TRBJ2-7|-|-|TRBV27
TGTGCCAGCAGTCCGCCGGACAGCAGAAGGCAGTACTTC
CASSPPDSRRQYF
>TRBJ2-3|-|-|TRBV29-1
TGCAGCGTTGAACTGGAGTGGACAGATACGCAGTATTTT
CSVELEWTDTQYF
>TRBJ2-7|-|-|TRBV7-2
TGTGCCAGCAGCTTACCGGGGCCCTCCTACGAGCAGTACTTC
CASSLPGPSYEQYF
>TRBJ2-1|TRBD2|few|TRBV20-1
TGCAGTGCTAGAGTACTAGCGGGGTTCCTTGAGCAGTTCTTC
CSARVLAGFLEQFF
>TRBJ2-3|-|few|TRBV4-1
TGCGCCAGCAGCCCACCTTTTGGGGGGTATGGCACAGATACGCAGTATTTT
CASSPPFGGYGTDTQYF